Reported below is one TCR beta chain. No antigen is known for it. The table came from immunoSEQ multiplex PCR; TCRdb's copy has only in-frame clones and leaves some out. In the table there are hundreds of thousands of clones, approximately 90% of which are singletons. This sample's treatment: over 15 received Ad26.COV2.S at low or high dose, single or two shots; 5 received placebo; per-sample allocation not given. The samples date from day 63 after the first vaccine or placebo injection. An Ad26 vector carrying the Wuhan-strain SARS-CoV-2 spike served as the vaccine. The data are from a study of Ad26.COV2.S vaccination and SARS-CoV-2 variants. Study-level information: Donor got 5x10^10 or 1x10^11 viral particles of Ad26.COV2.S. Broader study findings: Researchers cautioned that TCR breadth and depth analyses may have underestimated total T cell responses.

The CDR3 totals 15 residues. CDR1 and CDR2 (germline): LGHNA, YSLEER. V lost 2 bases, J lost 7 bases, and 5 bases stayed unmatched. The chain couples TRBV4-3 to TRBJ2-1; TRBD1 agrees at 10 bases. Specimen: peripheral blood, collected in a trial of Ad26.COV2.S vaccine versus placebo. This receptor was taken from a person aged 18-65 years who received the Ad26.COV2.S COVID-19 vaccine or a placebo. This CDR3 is CASSQRDRGKNEQFF. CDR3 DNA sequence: TGCGCCAGCAGCCAAAGGGACAGGGGAAAGAATGAGCAGTTCTTC.